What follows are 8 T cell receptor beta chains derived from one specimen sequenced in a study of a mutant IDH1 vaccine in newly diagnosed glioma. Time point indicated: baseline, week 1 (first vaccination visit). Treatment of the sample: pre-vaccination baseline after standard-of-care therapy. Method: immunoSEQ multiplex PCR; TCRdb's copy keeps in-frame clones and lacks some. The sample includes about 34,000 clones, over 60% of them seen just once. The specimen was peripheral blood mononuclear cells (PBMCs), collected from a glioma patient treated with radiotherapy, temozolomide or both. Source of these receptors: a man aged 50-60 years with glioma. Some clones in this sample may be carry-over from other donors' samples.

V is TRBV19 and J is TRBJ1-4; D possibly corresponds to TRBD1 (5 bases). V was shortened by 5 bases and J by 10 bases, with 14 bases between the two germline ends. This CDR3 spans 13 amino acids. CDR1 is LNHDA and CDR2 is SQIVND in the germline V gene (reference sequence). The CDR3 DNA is TGTGCCAGTAGTTACCGGGACGCCGGAAAACTGTTTTTT. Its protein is CASSYRDAGKLFF.

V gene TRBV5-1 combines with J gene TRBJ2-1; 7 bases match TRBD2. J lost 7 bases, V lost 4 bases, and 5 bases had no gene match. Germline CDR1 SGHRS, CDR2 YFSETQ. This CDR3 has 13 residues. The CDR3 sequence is CASSAGLRNEQFF. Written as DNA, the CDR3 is TGCGCCAGCAGCGCGGGACTAAGGAATGAGCAGTTCTTC.

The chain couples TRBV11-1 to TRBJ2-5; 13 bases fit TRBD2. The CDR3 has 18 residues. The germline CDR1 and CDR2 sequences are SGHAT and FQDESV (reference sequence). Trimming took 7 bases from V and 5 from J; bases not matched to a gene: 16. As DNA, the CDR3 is TGTGCCAGCACCTCCGGGACTAGCGGGGACTACGGTCGGGAGACCCAGTACTTC. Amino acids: CASTSGTSGDYGRETQYF.

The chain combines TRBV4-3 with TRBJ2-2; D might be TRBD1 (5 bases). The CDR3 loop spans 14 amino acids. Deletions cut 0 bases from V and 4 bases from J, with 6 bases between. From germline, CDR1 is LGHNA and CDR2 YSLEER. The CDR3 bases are TGCGCCAGCAGCCAAGATCAGGGCACCGGGGAGCTGTTTTTT. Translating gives CASSQDQGTGELFF.

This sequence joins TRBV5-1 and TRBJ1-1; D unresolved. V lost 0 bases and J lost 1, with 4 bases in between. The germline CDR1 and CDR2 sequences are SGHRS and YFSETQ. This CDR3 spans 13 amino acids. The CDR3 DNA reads TGCGCCAGCAGCTTGGGGGAGAACACTGAAGCTTTCTTT. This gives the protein CASSLGENTEAFF.

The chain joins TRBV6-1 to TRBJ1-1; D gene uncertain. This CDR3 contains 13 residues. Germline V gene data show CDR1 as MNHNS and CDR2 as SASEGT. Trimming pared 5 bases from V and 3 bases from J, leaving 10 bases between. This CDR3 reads CASSSRRHTEAFF. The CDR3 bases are TGTGCCAGCAGTTCTCGAAGGCACACTGAAGCTTTCTTT.

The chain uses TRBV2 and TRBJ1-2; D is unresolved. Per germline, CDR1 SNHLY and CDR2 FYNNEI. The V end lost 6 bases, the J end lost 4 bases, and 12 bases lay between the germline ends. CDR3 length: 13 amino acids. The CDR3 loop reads CASSGDSSYGYTF. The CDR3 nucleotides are TGTGCCAGCAGCGGAGACTCAAGCTATGGCTACACCTTC.

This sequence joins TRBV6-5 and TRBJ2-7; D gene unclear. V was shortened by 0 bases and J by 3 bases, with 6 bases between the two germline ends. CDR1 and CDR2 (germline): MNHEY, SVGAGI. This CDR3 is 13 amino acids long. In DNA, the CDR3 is TGTGCCAGCAGTTACTCGAACAACTACGAGCAGTACTTC. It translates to CASSYSNNYEQYF.